This T cell receptor (beta chain) comes out of a study of T cell responses to AZD1222 COVID-19 vaccine. About the research overall: Pooled together were second doses at about 4 or about 12 weeks.

The table came from immunoSEQ multiplex PCR; TCRdb's copy has only in-frame clones and leaves some out. The table lists 110,000 to 150,000 clones, around nine tenths of them singletons, with over 3.5% in the top ten. Study outcomes and limitations: As reported, nearly half of all spike-specific TCRs target variant regions that are unmutated. The number of AZD1222 recipients seropositive at baseline was only five or six.

V trimming: 7 bases; J trimming: 0 bases; junction bases outside the gene matches: 8. CDR1 is MNHEY and CDR2 is SVGAGI in the germline V gene. The CDR3 is made up of 15 amino acids. Regarding this clone: The antigen is not known.

Here the sequenced sample was peripheral blood, taken on day 0 of AZD1222 vaccination. This receptor was obtained from an adult in good health. The rearrangement links TRBV6-5 to TRBJ1-2, with 7 bases fitting TRBD1. CDR3 sequence reads: CASKRQGFSNYGYTF. CDR3 in DNA: TGTGCCAGCAAAAGACAGGGCTTCTCTAACTATGGCTACACCTTC.